This note documents a single T cell receptor (beta chain) sequence. What antigen it recognizes has not been identified. No much larger clonotype is one base removed from it; base qualities were not supplied. After about 10 days of culture, CD4+ T cells were isolated with the EasySep CD4+ T cell isolation kit. Each participant got two doses of an mRNA SARS-CoV-2 vaccine, either BNT162b2 or mRNA-1273. The absence of prior SARS-CoV-2 infection in healthy vaccine recipients was confirmed by negative nucleocapsid antibodies before and after vaccination. Half of the culture medium was replaced with fresh IL-2-containing medium on days 3 and 7. Unless noted otherwise, every peptide stimulation condition was grown in triplicate wells. PBMC were separated from whole blood using Ficoll-Paque Plus gradient centrifugation and were then either cryopreserved at -140C or used fresh. The QIAamp micro DNA kit was used to extract genomic DNA from the cultured CD4+ T cells.

CDR1 and CDR2 were assigned from the germline V gene (reference sequence) as SEHNR and FQNEAQ. CDR3 length: 14 amino acids, cysteine to phenylalanine. Just CDR3 DNA is preserved here, 42 bases in frame from base 1. V is trimmed back by 6 bases and J by 1 base, and the junction contains 5 bases that no gene match accounts for. This entry belongs to a study of vaccination effects on CD4 cells after COVID-19 (dated by TCRdb to the early 2020s). A note on the overall study: In the ViraFEST assay, PBMC were stimulated with viral peptide pools, and TCR sequencing was then used to find antigen-specific CD4+ T cell clonotypes based on their expansion. Altogether, roughly 10 COVID-19 convalescent patients and a few SARS-CoV-2-naive healthy vaccine recipients made up the full study. In the study, cultures from other donors were sequenced using the Oncomine TCR Beta short-read assay on an Illumina iSeq 100. Post-vaccine samples across the study were collected a median of 72 days after the second dose, with a range of 14 to 241. Each well held under 2.5 million PBMC cultured in IMDM containing around 5% human AB serum, 8.5 to 10 IU/ml IL-2 and gentamicin, along with around 11 ug/ml peptides. The study compared SARS-CoV-2 spike-specific CD4+ TCR repertoires before and after mRNA vaccination in COVID-19 convalescent patients and infection-naive vaccine recipients. General conclusions and limits of the study: In healthy vaccine recipients, vaccine-induced clones were almost all SARS-CoV-2 mono-reactive, with only 1 of 255 cross-reactive with common cold coronaviruses. Clones induced by infection and clones induced by vaccination both contracted markedly at late timepoints after vaccination, which fits with T cell responses waning over time. The study was limited by a small number of convalescent patients and lacked early post-infection timepoints.

The library came from the immunoSEQ multiplex PCR assay. DNA from the cultured, isolated CD4+ T cells was subjected to TCR beta CDR3 sequencing. Processing in the source paper ran as follows. Non-productive TCR sequences were discarded, and reads were trimmed to the CDR3 region, with only CDR3s of 7 or more amino acids retained. Antigen-specific clonotypes were identified with the MANAFEST web app by comparing expansion in peptide wells against reference cultures. Positive clones required FDR<0.05 expansion versus reference and all other wells, odds ratio above 5, and frequency above 0.1% in two replicate wells. A clonotype was defined as cross-reactive if the clonotype was significantly expanded both in SARS-CoV-2 spike wells and in at least one common cold coronavirus spike condition. CDR3 similarity was assessed by Levenshtein distance using the stringdist R package, and unrooted trees were constructed with ape in R 3.6.1. TCRdb retrieved this table from immuneACCESS and kept in-frame rearrangements only. Not all clones are present; in checked studies, unresolved V genes account for under half, and no reason is known for the remainder. The V and J calls and clone size come from that table; D and trimming were worked out from the DNA. This sample lists approximately 47,000 clones; 55% to 75% were detected once. About 6.7% of the sample lies in the top ten.

The rearranged chain carries TRBV7-9 and TRBJ2-7; TRBD1 fits 8 bases in the junction. The source is a human donor who received a COVID-19 vaccine. The material was CD4+ T cells from PBMCs cultured without peptide, obtained after COVID-19 vaccination. The CDR3 in this case is CASRTGGPSYEQYF. The DNA is TGTGCCAGCAGAACAGGGGGACCATCCTACGAGCAGTACTTC.